Detailed here is one T cell receptor (beta chain). This specimen comes from a study of cytomegalovirus exposure and HLA in healthy donors. A multiplex PCR was run with 60 Vbeta primers and 13 Jbeta primers. Some clones are missing from TCRdb's copy, which holds only in-frame ones; the method was immunoSEQ multiplex PCR. The table lists 180,000 or so clones. Sequenced material: PBMCs. The receptor was isolated from a boy aged 10-17 years in good health and CMV-seronegative.

CDR3 DNA sequence: TGCGCCAGCAGCCAAGATCGTAGTAAGGGGCCTAGCGGGGTTGTCAGCACAGATACGCAGTATTTT. As protein: CASSQDRSKGPSGVVSTDTQYF. The V and J genes are TRBV4-3 and TRBJ2-3, with TRBD2 matching over 9 bases. The V segment lost 0 bases and the J segment 0 bases; nucleotides outside the gene matches: 19. Germline CDR1 and CDR2: LGHNA and YSLEER. The CDR3 has 22 residues.